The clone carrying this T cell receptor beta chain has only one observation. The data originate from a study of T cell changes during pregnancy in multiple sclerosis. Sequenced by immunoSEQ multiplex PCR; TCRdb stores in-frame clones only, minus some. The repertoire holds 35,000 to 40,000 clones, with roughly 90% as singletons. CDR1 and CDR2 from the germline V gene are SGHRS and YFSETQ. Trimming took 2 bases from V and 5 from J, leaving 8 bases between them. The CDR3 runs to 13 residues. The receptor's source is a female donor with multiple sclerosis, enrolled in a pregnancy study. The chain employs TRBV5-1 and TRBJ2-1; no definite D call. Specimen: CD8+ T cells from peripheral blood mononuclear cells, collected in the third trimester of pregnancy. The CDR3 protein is CASSLTQNNEQFF. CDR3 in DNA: TGCGCCAGCAGCTTAACACAGAACAATGAGCAGTTCTTC.